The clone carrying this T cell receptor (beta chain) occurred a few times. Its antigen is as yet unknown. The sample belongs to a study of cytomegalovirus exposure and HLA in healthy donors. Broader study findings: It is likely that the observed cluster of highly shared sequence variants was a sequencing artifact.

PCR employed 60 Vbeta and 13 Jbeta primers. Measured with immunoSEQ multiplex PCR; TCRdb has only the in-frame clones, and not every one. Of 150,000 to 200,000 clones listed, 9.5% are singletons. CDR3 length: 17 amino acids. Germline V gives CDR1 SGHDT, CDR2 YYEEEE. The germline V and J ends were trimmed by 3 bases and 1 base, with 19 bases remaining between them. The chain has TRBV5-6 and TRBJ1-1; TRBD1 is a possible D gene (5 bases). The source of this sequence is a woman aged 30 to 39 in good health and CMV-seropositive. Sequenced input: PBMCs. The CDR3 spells CASSSYVRDYGNTEAFF. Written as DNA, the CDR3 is TGTGCCAGCAGCTCCTACGTCAGGGACTACGGGAACACTGAAGCTTTCTTT.